This T cell receptor beta chain is drawn from a study of cytomegalovirus exposure and HLA in healthy donors. The CDR3 runs 15 residues. Trimming left V 3 bases short and J 9 bases short, with 22 bases between. CDR1 SGHRS and CDR2 YFSETQ come from the germline V gene. PCR amplification relied on 60 Vbeta primers (plus 13 Jbeta primers). Data came from immunoSEQ multiplex PCR; TCRdb stores just in-frame clones and leaves some out. Of about 170,000 clones detected, approximately 80% appear once; the ten largest clones hold 6.5% to 8.5%. The chain joins TRBV5-1 to TRBJ2-7, with a weak D call TRBD2 (6 bases). This receptor was identified in a man aged 25-45 years in good health and CMV-seropositive. Material for sequencing was PBMCs. The CDR3 DNA sequence: TGCGCCAGCAGCTCGGCCGGCGGGACCGGGCCTTGGCAGTACTTC. Encoded protein: CASSSAGGTGPWQYF. The full variable domain, completed using reference TRBV5-1 and TRBJ2-7, is KAGVTQTPRYLIKTRGQQVTLSCSPISGHRSVSWYQQTPGQGLQFLFEYFSETQRNKGNFPGRFSGRQFSNSRSEMNVSTLELGDSALYLCASSSAGGTGPWQYFGPGTRLTVT.